This record looks at one T cell receptor beta chain sequence and its context. This entry comes from a study of control samples from healthy donors and cancer patients. Produced via immunoSEQ multiplex PCR; TCRdb's table is partial and in-frame only. The data hold about 180,000 clones, with 90% observed a single time. The sequence derives from a woman in her 50s in good health. Input material: blood.

The CDR3 spells CASSSGDVQPQHF. The CDR3 coding sequence is TGTGCCAGCAGTTCGGGGGATGTTCAGCCCCAGCATTTT. The V gene is TRBV25-1, the J gene TRBJ1-5, with D possibly matching TRBD1 (5 bases). The V gene lost 5 bases and the J gene lost 6 bases, with 11 bases spanning the gap. The CDR3 length is 13 residues. The germline V gene has CDR1 MGHDK and CDR2 SYGVNS.